The source of this TCR beta chain is a study of cytomegalovirus exposure and HLA in healthy donors. Study results and limitations: Immune exposure data for these donors was limited to CMV serostatus. Reported performance of the classifier showed diagnosis of cytomegalovirus status with high specificity and sensitivity.

V was shortened by 3 bases and J by 1 base, with 11 bases between the two germline ends. The CDR3 loop spans 15 amino acids. Germline V CDR1 and CDR2: SNHLY, FYNNEI. Amplification used 60 Vbeta primers and 13 Jbeta primers. Profiling relied on immunoSEQ multiplex PCR, and the TCRdb table lists in-frame clones only, not all of them. This sample carries approximately 150,000 clones, 65% to 80% of them seen once, and the ten largest clones take 1.5% to 2%. Comment on this clone: The antigen is not known.

The V call is TRBV2, the J call TRBJ2-3; D remains unclear. The clonotype was recovered from a woman in her 40s in good health and CMV-seronegative. Sequencing was carried out using PBMCs. The CDR3 reads CASSDLWSCTDTQYF. The CDR3 DNA follows: TGTGCCAGCAGTGACTTATGGAGTTGCACAGATACGCAGTATTTT. Full variable domain (rest looked up from reference TRBV2 and TRBJ2-3): EPEVTQTPSHQVTQMGQEVILRCVPISNHLYFYWYRQILGQKVEFLVSFYNNEISEKSEIFDDQFSVERPDGSNFTLKIRSTKLEDSAMYFCASSDLWSCTDTQYFGPGTRLTVL.